Detailed here is one T cell receptor (beta chain). Its antigen is not identified. Unmatched junction bases numbered 18, after V lost 3 bases and J lost 5 bases. The CDR3 is made up of 19 amino acids. Germline loops: CDR1 MDHEN, CDR2 SYDVKM. A single record per CDR3 protein comes from TCRdb applying MiXCR to the reads. The data show roughly 570,000 distinct CDR3 sequences, with roughly 43% seen just once and about 46% held by the top ten. The data stem from a study of T cell repertoires in cytomegalovirus infection. Study-level information: In the study, CMV epitopes included recently identified HLA-C-restricted and well-studied HLA-B-restricted ones. Public TCR beta signature analysis indicated the presence of both CMV infection and matching HLA type. Findings and caveats of the study: Using cumulative public TCR beta family frequency, the authors identified those who carried CMV together with the relevant HLA. Dominant in the ex vivo response were TCR beta clonotypes restricted by HLA-C and specific for CMV.

The V and J genes are TRBV28 and TRBJ2-3; 9 bases line up with TRBD2. This sample comprised cultured PBMCs, obtained from culture after CMV antigen stimulation. This TCR was sampled from a human donor in good health (CMV status not recorded). Some clones in this sample may be carry-over from other donors' samples. This CDR3 reads CASSFLVWRGGSEGDTQYF. Here the CDR3 DNA reads TGTGCCAGCAGTTTTCTGGTGTGGCGGGGGGGCAGTGAGGGAGATACGCAGTATTTT.